This TCR beta chain was captured in a study of beta chain features in type 1 diabetes. It was via CD45RO/CCR7/CD25/CD127/CD95/CD27 that CD4+ naive, central memory, regulatory and stem cell-like memory cells were sorted. Study-level findings and limits: Researchers reported that naive, central memory and Treg TCRB repertoires appeared more similar in patients than in healthy donors. More deletions and fewer insertions at VDJ junctions were found in patients with type 1 diabetes. Equally in patients and controls, PCR might preferentially amplify shorter templates.

About this clone itself: Antigen: not known.

Expressed TCRB transcripts were sequenced because the isolated RNA had all been reverse transcribed beforehand. Profiled with immunoSEQ multiplex PCR; TCRdb holds only in-frame clones, not every one. The data hold 400,000 to 500,000 clones, with about 15% observed a single time. The CDR3 runs 14 residues. V lost 1 base and J lost 7; bases outside the gene matches: 4. The V gene's germline CDR1 is SEHNR and CDR2 FQNEAQ (reference sequence). Specimen: naive CD4+ T cells from blood. This TCR came from a man aged 25 to 45 in good health. This chain uses TRBV7-9 with TRBJ2-4; TRBD1 matches 7 bases. The CDR3 is CASSLVTGVNIQYF. For the CDR3, the DNA is TGTGCCAGCAGCTTAGTCACAGGGGTGAACATTCAGTACTTC.